This TCR beta chain stems from a study of T cell responses to AZD1222 COVID-19 vaccine. Study observations and caveats: The donor group comprised mostly white British people and more females; the analysis possibly underestimated clonal diversity.

The CDR3 sequence is 14 residues long. Per germline, CDR1 SGHDT and CDR2 YYEEEE. The V gene lost 1 base and the J gene lost 8 bases, with 13 bases spanning the gap. TCRdb's table, derived via immunoSEQ multiplex PCR, lists solely in-frame clones and lacks some. The sample consists of 55,000 to 65,000 clones, roughly 80% of them appearing once. Of note for this clone: Its antigen remains unknown.

The chain couples TRBV5-6 to TRBJ2-4; no definite D call. This clonotype originated in an adult who received the AZD1222 COVID-19 vaccine. Here the sequenced sample was peripheral blood, taken 28 days after the second AZD1222 dose. The CDR3 protein is CASSLSLRGDIQYF. DNA of the CDR3: TGTGCCAGCAGCTTGTCGTTACGCGGAGACATTCAGTACTTC.